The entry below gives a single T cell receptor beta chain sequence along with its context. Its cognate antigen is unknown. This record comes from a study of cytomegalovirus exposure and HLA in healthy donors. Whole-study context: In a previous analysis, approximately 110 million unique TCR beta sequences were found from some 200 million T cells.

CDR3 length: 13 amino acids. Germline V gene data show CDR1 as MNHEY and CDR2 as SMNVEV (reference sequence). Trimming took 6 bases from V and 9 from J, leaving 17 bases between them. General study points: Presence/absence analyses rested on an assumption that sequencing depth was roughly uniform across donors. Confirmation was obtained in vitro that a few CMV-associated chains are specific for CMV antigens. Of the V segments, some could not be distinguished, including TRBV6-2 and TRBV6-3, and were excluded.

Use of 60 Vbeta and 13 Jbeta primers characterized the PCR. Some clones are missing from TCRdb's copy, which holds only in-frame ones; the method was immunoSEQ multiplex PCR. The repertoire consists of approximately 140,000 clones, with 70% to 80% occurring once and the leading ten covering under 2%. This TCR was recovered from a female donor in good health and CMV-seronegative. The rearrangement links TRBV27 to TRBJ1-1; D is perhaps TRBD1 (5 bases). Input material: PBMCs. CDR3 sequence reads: CASRPWGEPKAFF. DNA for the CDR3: TGTGCCAGCAGACCATGGGGCGAACCGAAAGCTTTCTTT.